This is a list of T cell receptor beta chains from one sample in a study of metastatic and nonmetastatic thyroid tumors. Via MiXCR, TCRdb re-called the PCR reads. The data hold some 55,000 clones, with 20% observed a single time. Sequenced sample: blood. These receptors were collected from a female donor with papillary thyroid cancer or a benign thyroid nodule (not recorded which). Some clones in this sample may be carry-over from other donors' samples. Both conserved end residues are part of each CDR3. D genes are given only for firm matches. Where a row states a size, it is once, few, many or the class of an expanded clone; other rows omit it.

TRBJ2-1	many	TRBV7-3	-	TGTGCCAGCAGCCGCCAAGGGGCGGGAAACAATGAGCAGTTCTTC	CASSRQGAGNNEQFF
TRBJ2-3	many	TRBV28	TRBD1	TGTGCCAGCAAGAAACTCGGACAGGGTACAGATACGCAGTATTTT	CASKKLGQGTDTQYF
TRBJ2-3	many	TRBV9	-	TGTGCCAGCAGCGCCCTCTACAGCAGAACTAGCACAGATACGCAGTATTTT	CASSALYSRTSTDTQYF
TRBJ1-1	many	TRBV11-2	-	TGTGCCAGCAGCTCCTGGACCCTGAACACTGAAGCTTTCTTT	CASSSWTLNTEAFF
TRBJ2-7	many	TRBV5-1	TRBD2	TGCGCCAGCAGCCCGCACCGGACTAGCGGGAGTCACGAGCAGTACTTC	CASSPHRTSGSHEQYF
TRBJ2-3	many	TRBV27	TRBD2	TGTGCCAGCAGTTTATTGACTACTAGCGGGAGCACAGATACGCAGTATTTT	CASSLLTTSGSTDTQYF
TRBJ2-5	many	TRBV20-1	-	TGCAGTGCTCCTACAGGGTCTGTCGTTCGGCCCCAGTACTTC	CSAPTGSVVRPQYF
TRBJ2-1	many	TRBV6-6	TRBD2	TGTGCCAGCAGTTACTCCCCCCTAGCGGGAGGCGTCAATGAGCAGTTCTTC	CASSYSPLAGGVNEQFF
TRBJ2-7	many	TRBV29-1	TRBD1	TGCAGCGTTGACTTCCGGGACAGGGCTTCCTACGAGCAGTACTTC	CSVDFRDRASYEQYF
TRBJ2-1	many	TRBV12-3/TRBV12-4	-	TGTGCCAGCAGTTTACGGCTGAGCTCCTACAATGAGCAGTTCTTC	CASSLRLSSYNEQFF
TRBJ2-1	many	TRBV12-3/TRBV12-4	TRBD2	TGTGCCAGCAGTTCAGGGAAGGGACTAGCAGGAAGGAATGAGCAGTTCTTC	CASSSGKGLAGRNEQFF
TRBJ2-7	many	TRBV6-5	TRBD1	TGTGCCAGCAGTTACACGCAGGGGGCGGGTTACGAGCAGTACTTC	CASSYTQGAGYEQYF
TRBJ2-6	few	TRBV2	TRBD1	TGTGCCAGCATCGGGGACAGAGGGTCTGGGGCCAACGCCCTGACTTTC	CASIGDRGSGANALTF
TRBJ2-7	many	TRBV11-1	-	TGTGCCAGCAGCTCCCCAACTCGGGACTTCCCGGGTATGTACGAGCAGTACTTC	CASSSPTRDFPGMYEQYF
TRBJ2-7	-	TRBV13	-	TGTGCCAGTAGCCCTACTGAGCAGTACGAGCAGTACTTC	CASSPTEQYEQYF
TRBJ1-2	-	TRBV3-1	-	TGTGCCAGCAGCCCTGAATCCCCGACAGGTAACGGTGGCTACACCTTC	CASSPESPTGNGGYTF
TRBJ1-2	many	TRBV5-1	TRBD1	TGCGCCAGCAGCTTGGGATCGACAGGGGGGATCTATGGCTACACCTTC	CASSLGSTGGIYGYTF
TRBJ2-7	many	TRBV7-6	-	TGTGCCAGCAGTCACAGCGGACAAGGGGCCTACGAGCAGTACTTC	CASSHSGQGAYEQYF
TRBJ2-1	-	TRBV6-5	-	TGTGCCAGCATCTACTCTATCCGGAGCTCCTACAATGAGCAGTTCTTC	CASIYSIRSSYNEQFF
TRBJ1-2	-	TRBV6-2/TRBV6-3	-	TGTGCCAGCTCCGGGTGGGGGGCGGGAGGCTACACCTTC	CASSGWGAGGYTF
TRBJ1-4	many	TRBV5-1	-	TGCGCCAGCAGACCCGGACAGTCGAATGAAAAACTGTTTTTT	CASRPGQSNEKLFF
TRBJ1-1	-	TRBV6-1	TRBD1	TGTGCCAGCAGGCGTATGACAGGGGGAACTGAAGCTTTCTTT	CASRRMTGGTEAFF
TRBJ1-2	many	TRBV20-1	-	TGCAGTGCAAACGTGGGGGGGGAAGACTACACCTTC	CSANVGGEDYTF
TRBJ2-1	many	TRBV4-1	TRBD2	TGCGCCAGCAGCCAACATAGCGGGATGAGATCCTACAATGAGCAGTTCTTC	CASSQHSGMRSYNEQFF
TRBJ2-7	-	TRBV4-1	TRBD2	TGCGCCAGCAGAGCCTACGCGGGAGGGTACGAGCAGTACTTC	CASRAYAGGYEQYF
TRBJ2-7	many	TRBV6-1	-	TGTGCCAGCAGTGAAGCGAGGAACGAGCAGTACTTT	CASSEARNEQYF
TRBJ2-7	few	TRBV27	-	TGTGCCAGCATCCGTATTAGAGTCCAAGGTGGGGGCTCCTACGAGCAGTACTTC	CASIRIRVQGGGSYEQYF
TRBJ2-7	many	TRBV15	TRBD1	TGTGCCACCAGCAGAGATAGAGGACAGGAGTACTTC	CATSRDRGQEYF
TRBJ2-1	many	TRBV28	TRBD2	TGTGCCAGTCTGGGGTCCGGGACTAGCGGGAGGATTCGCGAGCAGTTCTTC	CASLGSGTSGRIREQFF
TRBJ2-1	many	TRBV24-1	TRBD1	TGTGCCACCAGTGATTTAAGGGACAGTTACAATGAGCAGTTCTTC	CATSDLRDSYNEQFF
TRBJ1-2	many	TRBV14	-	TGTGCCAGCAGCCAAGACTATAGGTTGGGCTACACCTTC	CASSQDYRLGYTF
TRBJ2-3	many	TRBV2	TRBD2	TGTGCCAGCAGTGATGCGGGAGGGCACACAGATACGCAGTATTTT	CASSDAGGHTDTQYF
TRBJ2-1	many	TRBV7-2	TRBD2	TGTGCCAGCAGCTTAGCTAGGTCTAGCGGGATACTCTACAATGAGCAGTTCTTC	CASSLARSSGILYNEQFF